A single sample gave rise to the 25 T cell receptor beta chains below, sequenced in a study of control samples from healthy donors and cancer patients. Some clones are missing from TCRdb's copy, which holds only in-frame ones; the method was immunoSEQ multiplex PCR. The table records approximately 150,000 clones, about 89% of them present only once. The sample comprised blood. The source is a man between 18 and 29 years old in good health.

The V and J genes are TRBV10-2 and TRBJ1-1; D gene unclear. CDR1 and CDR2 from the germline V gene are WSHSY and SAAADI. The CDR3 consists of 13 residues. Deletions cut 10 bases from V and 2 bases from J, with 14 bases between. CDR3 sequence: CATHAQSNTEAFF. CDR3 DNA sequence: TGCGCCACACACGCCCAGTCAAACACTGAAGCTTTCTTT.

This clone showed up just a few times. This sequence joins TRBV18 and TRBJ2-7; unclear D gene. The V and J ends lost 2 bases and 1 base respectively, with 6 bases between them. Germline V gene lookup returns CDR1 KGHSH and CDR2 LQKENI. The CDR3 covers 13 residues. The CDR3 reads CASSPAESYEQYF. CDR3 nucleotides: TGTGCCAGCTCACCAGCAGAGTCCTACGAGCAGTACTTC.

This sequence joins TRBV4-1 and TRBJ1-1; D is uncertain. This CDR3 region has 13 residues. Germline assignment: CDR1 MGHRA and CDR2 YSYEKL. V was pared by 0 bases and J by 7 bases, with 9 bases between. CDR3 protein: CASSQEGNIEAFF. CDR3 nucleotides: TGCGCCAGCAGCCAAGAAGGAAATATTGAAGCTTTCTTT.

The CDR3 sequence: CASSGGGINYGYTF. The CDR3 region has the DNA TGTGCCAGCAGCGGGGGGGGTATTAACTATGGCTACACCTTC. This chain connects TRBV28 to TRBJ1-2; weak D call: TRBD1 (5 bases). V shed 6 bases and J shed 1 base, with 12 bases lying between them. This CDR3 has 14 residues. Germline-derived CDR1 and CDR2 are MDHEN and SYDVKM.

This chain uses TRBV5-1 with TRBJ2-5; D gene ambiguous. Trimming removed 4 bases from V and 5 bases from J, with 12 bases in between. Per the germline V gene, CDR1 is SGHRS and CDR2 is YFSETQ. There are 13 residues in the CDR3. In nucleotides, the CDR3 is TGCGCCAGCAGCATCGGAGCTGCGGAGACCCAGTACTTC. This translates into CASSIGAAETQYF.

Remarks on this clone: Other DNA sequences in the same sample also yield this CDR3. The chain employs TRBV12-3 or TRBV12-4 and TRBJ1-1; D is unresolved. The CDR3 is 13 residues long. Trimming removed 1 base at V and 1 base at J, with 4 bases between. The CDR3 DNA sequence: TGTGCCAGCAGTTTAGTCAGGAACACTGAAGCTTTCTTT. It translates to CASSLVRNTEAFF.

To note about this clone: The sample carries other DNA sequences with the same CDR3. This chain uses TRBV5-1 with TRBJ2-5; possible D gene TRBD2, 6 bases. The CDR3 consists of 13 residues. V was cut by 0 bases and J by 4 bases, with 7 bases left in between. Germline assignment: CDR1 SGHRS and CDR2 YFSETQ. The chain's CDR3 is CASSLGSGETQYF. The CDR3 region has the DNA TGCGCCAGCAGCTTGGGTAGCGGAGAGACCCAGTACTTC. The whole variable domain, filled in from reference TRBV5-1 and TRBJ2-5, reads KAGVTQTPRYLIKTRGQQVTLSCSPISGHRSVSWYQQTPGQGLQFLFEYFSETQRNKGNFPGRFSGRQFSNSRSEMNVSTLELGDSALYLCASSLGSGETQYFGPGTRLLVL.

The chain combines TRBV6-5 with TRBJ1-5; 9 nucleotides align to TRBD1. With 5 bases clipped from V and 6 bases from J, the junction kept 8 bases outside the gene matches. This CDR3 spans 15 amino acids. Germline V CDR1 and CDR2: MNHEY, SVGAGI. CDR3 residues: CASSQDRGDGQPQHF. As DNA, the CDR3 is TGTGCCAGCAGTCAGGACAGGGGAGATGGTCAGCCCCAGCATTTT.

This clone occurred once. The chain recombines TRBV7-9 with TRBJ1-4; 7 bases line up with TRBD1. Germline V gene lookup returns CDR1 SEHNR and CDR2 FQNEAQ (reference sequence). The CDR3 is made up of 16 amino acids. Trimming cost V 4 bases and J 7 bases; bases outside gene matches: 12. CDR3 coding DNA: TGTGCCAGCAGCTCCGATCCGGACAGGCAAGGTGAAAAACTGTTTTTT. As protein: CASSSDPDRQGEKLFF.

This chain uses TRBV27 with TRBJ1-6; 7 nucleotides agree with TRBD1. The CDR3 contains 15 residues. CDR1 and CDR2 from the germline V gene are MNHEY and SMNVEV (reference sequence). J lost 9 bases, V lost 2 bases, and 7 bases had no gene match. The CDR3 loop is CASSLKGGSGSPLHF. The CDR3 DNA is TGTGCCAGCAGTTTAAAAGGGGGCTCGGGTTCACCCCTCCACTTT.

This clone was seen a handful of times. The chain recombines TRBV5-1 with TRBJ1-6, with D possibly matching TRBD1 (5 bases). V was shortened by 4 bases and J by 7 bases, with 18 bases between the two germline ends. There are 16 residues in the CDR3. The germline gives CDR1 SGHRS, CDR2 YFSETQ. CDR3 bases: TGCGCCAGCAGCCCCATGGTCGGAGGGGAAAATTCACCCCTCCACTTT. Protein product: CASSPMVGGENSPLHF.

This rearrangement joins TRBV11-1 to TRBJ2-5, with 8 positions matching TRBD2. This CDR3 region has 16 residues. V was clipped by 6 bases and J by 3 bases; unmatched bases: 12. The germline V gene has CDR1 SGHAT and CDR2 FQDESV (reference sequence). The CDR3 sequence is CASSPWGLVLEETQYF. The DNA of the CDR3 is TGTGCCAGCAGTCCATGGGGACTAGTTTTAGAAGAGACCCAGTACTTC. The full variable domain, rest sourced from reference TRBV11-1 and TRBJ2-5, is EAEVAQSPRYKITEKSQAVAFWCDPISGHATLYWYRQILGQGPELLVQFQDESVVDDSQLPKDRFSAERLKGVDSTLKIQPAELGDSAMYLCASSPWGLVLEETQYFGPGTRLLVL.

This clone has a handful of counts. The V and J genes are TRBV4-3 and TRBJ2-2, with unresolved D. This CDR3 is built from 14 residues. Trimming took off 4 bases at V and 3 bases at J, with 9 bases between the two ends. Germline V gives CDR1 LGHNA, CDR2 YSLEER. The CDR3 region has the DNA TGCGCCAGCAGCCCTCTCAAGTACACCGGGGAGCTGTTTTTT. Encoded protein: CASSPLKYTGELFF.

The rearrangement links TRBV7-6 to TRBJ2-1; TRBD1 or TRBD2 may be the D gene (7 bases each). CDR3 length: 16 residues. V was cut by 1 base and J by 3 bases, with 13 bases left in between. Germline values: CDR1 SGHVS, CDR2 FNYEAQ. The CDR3 is CASSLVGGGDYNEQFF. The DNA for the CDR3 is TGTGCCAGCAGCTTAGTGGGAGGGGGCGACTACAATGAGCAGTTCTTC.

J is TRBJ2-5 and V is TRBV19; D ambiguous. With 9 bases removed from V and 2 bases from J, the gap between germline ends came to 1 base. The germline CDR1 and CDR2 sequences are LNHDA and SQIVND (reference sequence). The CDR3 is 9 amino acids. CDR3 protein: CARQETQYF. In DNA, the CDR3 is TGTGCCAGACAAGAGACCCAGTACTTC.

Here the CDR3 DNA reads TGCGCCAGCCGGCGAGGGAGCTCCTATAATTCACCCCTCCACTTT. It codes for CASRRGSSYNSPLHF. This rearrangement joins TRBV10-1 to TRBJ1-6; D is uncertain. The CDR3 is 15 residues long. Trimming took off 8 bases at V and 0 bases at J, with 11 bases between the two ends. CDR1 and CDR2 (germline): WNHNN, SYGVQD (reference sequence).

This chain connects TRBV19 to TRBJ2-5; TRBD2 matches at 10 bases. V lost 7 bases, J lost 3 bases, and 5 bases stayed unmatched. This CDR3 has 14 residues. From germline, CDR1 is LNHDA and CDR2 SQIVND (reference sequence). CDR3 region: CASIKRGGKETQYF. CDR3 coding DNA: TGTGCCAGTATTAAGCGGGGGGGCAAAGAGACCCAGTACTTC.

The J gene is TRBJ2-1, the V gene TRBV3-1 (or the pseudogene TRBV3-2); the D gene is possibly TRBD1 (6 bases). The CDR3 loop spans 14 amino acids. V lost 5 bases and J 4 bases, leaving 12 bases between the germline ends. CDR1 is LGHDT and CDR2 is YNNKEL in the germline V gene (reference sequence). CDR3: CASSAQGQYNEQFF. DNA of the CDR3: TGTGCCAGCAGCGCGCAGGGGCAATACAATGAGCAGTTCTTC.

The V call is TRBV2, the J call TRBJ1-1; 8 bases are shared with TRBD1. The CDR3 spans 14 residues. Germline trimming cut 7 bases from V and 4 bases from J; bases unmatched to any gene: 8. Per germline, CDR1 SNHLY and CDR2 FYNNEI. The CDR3 protein is CASKTGTGRTEAFF. The CDR3 DNA sequence: TGTGCCAGCAAAACGGGGACAGGACGCACTGAAGCTTTCTTT.

The genes are TRBV6-6 and TRBJ2-3, with D possibly matching TRBD2 (6 bases). There are 15 residues in the CDR3. Germline CDR1 MNHNY, CDR2 SVGAGI (reference sequence). V was clipped by 5 bases and J by 4 bases, with 16 bases between them. The CDR3 bases are TGTGCCAGCAGTGGACAAAAAGCGGGTTCAGATACGCAGTATTTT. Protein: CASSGQKAGSDTQYF.

This chain links TRBV24-1 with TRBJ2-5, with 8 bases that match TRBD1. Trimming took 1 base from V and 3 from J; bases not matched to a gene: 6. The CDR3 is 16 amino acids. Germline CDR1 is KGHDR and CDR2 is SFDVKD. The CDR3 spells CATSDLWPGQEETQYF. CDR3 nucleotide sequence: TGTGCCACCAGTGATTTATGGCCGGGACAGGAAGAGACCCAGTACTTC.

This rearrangement joins TRBV4-1 to TRBJ1-1; D not certain. Germline V gives CDR1 MGHRA, CDR2 YSYEKL. The CDR3 covers 14 residues. V was clipped by 1 base and J by 0 bases, with 6 bases between them. This CDR3 reads CASSQGRLNTEAFF. For the CDR3, the DNA is TGCGCCAGCAGCCAAGGCAGACTGAACACTGAAGCTTTCTTT.

The chain employs TRBV5-1 and TRBJ1-2; 9 bases fit TRBD1. The germline V gene has CDR1 SGHRS and CDR2 YFSETQ. V shed 2 bases, J shed 0 bases, and the junction held 8 bases outside the gene matches. The CDR3 is 17 amino acids. CDR3 residues: CASSLTGQGETNYGYTF. For the CDR3, the DNA is TGCGCCAGCAGCTTAACGGGACAGGGTGAAACTAACTATGGCTACACCTTC.

This chain links TRBV5-6 with TRBJ1-2; possible D gene TRBD1, 6 bases. Per germline, CDR1 SGHDT and CDR2 YYEEEE. CDR3 length equals 15 residues. The germline V and J ends were trimmed by 4 bases and 0 bases, with 13 bases remaining between them. CDR3 sequence: CASSEPDRANYGYTF. The CDR3 coding sequence is TGTGCCAGCAGCGAGCCGGACAGAGCTAACTATGGCTACACCTTC. Filled out from reference TRBV5-6 and TRBJ1-2, the complete variable domain reads DAGVTQSPTHLIKTRGQQVTLRCSPKSGHDTVSWYQQALGQGPQFIFQYYEEEERQRGNFPDRFSGHQFPNYSSELNVNALLLGDSALYLCASSEPDRANYGYTFGSGTRLTVV.

The CDR3 spells CASSYRVRNTIYF. As DNA, the CDR3 is TGTGCCAGCAGCTACAGGGTTAGAAACACCATATATTTT. The rearrangement uses TRBV12-3 or TRBV12-4 and TRBJ1-3; D perhaps matches TRBD1 (6 bases). This CDR3 contains 13 residues. The V gene lost 6 bases and the J gene lost 5 bases, with 11 bases spanning the gap.